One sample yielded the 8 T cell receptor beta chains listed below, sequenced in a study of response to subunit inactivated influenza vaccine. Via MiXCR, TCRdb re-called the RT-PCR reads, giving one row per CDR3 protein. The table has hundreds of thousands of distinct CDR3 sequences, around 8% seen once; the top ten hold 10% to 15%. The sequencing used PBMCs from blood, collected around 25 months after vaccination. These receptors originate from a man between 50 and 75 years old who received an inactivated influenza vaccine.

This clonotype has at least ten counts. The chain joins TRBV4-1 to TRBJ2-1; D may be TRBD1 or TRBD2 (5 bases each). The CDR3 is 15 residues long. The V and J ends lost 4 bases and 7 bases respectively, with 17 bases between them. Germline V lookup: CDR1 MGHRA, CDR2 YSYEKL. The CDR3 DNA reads TGCGCCAGCAGCCCGCCTACGGGGCTTAATAATGAGCAGTTCTTC. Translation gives CASSPPTGLNNEQFF.

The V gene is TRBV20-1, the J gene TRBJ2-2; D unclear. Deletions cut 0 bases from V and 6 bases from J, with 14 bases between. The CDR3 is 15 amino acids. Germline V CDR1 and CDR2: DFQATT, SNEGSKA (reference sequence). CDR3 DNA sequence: TGCAGTGCTAGAGATCGAAGAAAGGGCGCCGGGGAGCTGTTTTTT. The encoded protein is CSARDRRKGAGELFF.

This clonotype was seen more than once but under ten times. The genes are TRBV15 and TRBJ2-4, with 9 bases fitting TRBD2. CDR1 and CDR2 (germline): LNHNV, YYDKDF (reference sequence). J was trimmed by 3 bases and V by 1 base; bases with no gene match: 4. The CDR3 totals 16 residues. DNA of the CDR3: TGTGCCACCAGCAGAGCTAGCGGGACAATCAAAAACATTCAGTACTTC. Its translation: CATSRASGTIKNIQYF.

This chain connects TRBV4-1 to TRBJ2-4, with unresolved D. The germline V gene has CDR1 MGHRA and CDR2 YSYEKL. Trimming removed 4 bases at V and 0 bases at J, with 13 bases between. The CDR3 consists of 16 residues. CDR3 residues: CASSPLVMIAKNIQYF. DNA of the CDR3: TGCGCCAGCAGCCCCCTAGTTATGATAGCCAAAAACATTCAGTACTTC.

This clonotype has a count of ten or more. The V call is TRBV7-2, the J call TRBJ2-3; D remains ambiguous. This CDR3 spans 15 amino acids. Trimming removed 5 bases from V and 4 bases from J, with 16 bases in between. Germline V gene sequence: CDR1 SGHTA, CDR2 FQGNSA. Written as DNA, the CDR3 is TGTGCCAGCAGCCCCCGAGGTTCTTCCCCAGATACGCAGTATTTT. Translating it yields CASSPRGSSPDTQYF.

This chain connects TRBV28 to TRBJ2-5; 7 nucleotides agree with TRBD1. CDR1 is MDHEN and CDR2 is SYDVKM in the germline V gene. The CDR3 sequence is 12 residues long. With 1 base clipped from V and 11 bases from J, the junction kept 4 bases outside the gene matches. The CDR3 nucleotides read TGTGCCAGCAGTTTATATGGGACAGCACAGTACTTC. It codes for CASSLYGTAQYF.

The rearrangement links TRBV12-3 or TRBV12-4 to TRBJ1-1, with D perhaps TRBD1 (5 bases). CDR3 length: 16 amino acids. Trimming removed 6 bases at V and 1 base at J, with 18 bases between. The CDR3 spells CASSSLLGGGNTEAFF. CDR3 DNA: TGTGCCAGCAGCTCCTTACTCGGGGGGGGGAACACTGAAGCTTTCTTT.

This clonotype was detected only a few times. The CDR3 DNA reads TGCGCCAGCAGCTTGATCGGGGACTATGGCTACACCTTC. This encodes CASSLIGDYGYTF. This sequence joins TRBV5-1 and TRBJ1-2, with unresolved D. This CDR3 contains 13 residues. Germline-derived CDR1 and CDR2 are SGHRS and YFSETQ. Trimming pared 1 base from V and 3 bases from J, leaving 7 bases between.